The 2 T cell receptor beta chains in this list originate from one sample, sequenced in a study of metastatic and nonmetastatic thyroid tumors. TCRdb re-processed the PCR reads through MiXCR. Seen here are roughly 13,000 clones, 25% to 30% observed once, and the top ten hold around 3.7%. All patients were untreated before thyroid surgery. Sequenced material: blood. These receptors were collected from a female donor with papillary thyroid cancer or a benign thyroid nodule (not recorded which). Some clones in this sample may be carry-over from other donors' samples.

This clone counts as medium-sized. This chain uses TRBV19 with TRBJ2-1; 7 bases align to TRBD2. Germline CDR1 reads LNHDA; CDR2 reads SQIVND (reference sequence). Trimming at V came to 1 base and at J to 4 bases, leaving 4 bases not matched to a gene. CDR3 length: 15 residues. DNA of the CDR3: TGTGCCAGTAGTATAGGGACTAGAGGTTACAATGAGCAGTTCTTC. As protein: CASSIGTRGYNEQFF.

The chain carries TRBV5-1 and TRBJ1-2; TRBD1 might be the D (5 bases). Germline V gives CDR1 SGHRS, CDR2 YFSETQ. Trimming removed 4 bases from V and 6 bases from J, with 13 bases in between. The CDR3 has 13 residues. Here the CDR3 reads CASSLWGGDGYTF. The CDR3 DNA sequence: TGCGCCAGCAGCCTATGGGGGGGAGATGGCTACACCTTC.